This TCR beta chain was retrieved from a study of T cell repertoires in cytomegalovirus infection. Study background: Selection of CMV epitopes for the study included recently identified HLA-C-restricted and well-studied HLA-B-restricted ones. Public signatures in TCR beta pointed to CMV infection and matching HLA type.

TCRdb reprocessed the reads via MiXCR and lists one record per CDR3 protein. The table shows approximately 120,000 distinct CDR3 sequences, with about 32% occurring only once. Notes on this clonotype: Antigen specificity is unknown.

The length of the CDR3 is 16 residues. Germline loops: CDR1 MNHEY, CDR2 SVGEGT. The trim removed 2 bases at V and 2 bases at J, leaving 9 bases unmatched. Whole-study findings and limits: Frequencies of public TCR beta families were cumulated, and this identified carriers of CMV plus the relevant HLA. Clonotypes of TCR beta that were HLA-C-restricted and CMV-specific dominated the ex vivo response.

V usage is TRBV6-2 or TRBV6-3 and J usage is TRBJ2-7; 7 bases align to TRBD2. The sequencing used CD8+ T cells from cultured PBMCs, collected from culture after CMV antigen stimulation. This receptor was identified in a human donor in good health (CMV status not recorded). Some clones in this sample may be carry-over from other donors' samples. The CDR3, as DNA: TGTGCCAGCAGTTACATAGCCGGGACTACCCCCTACGAGCAGTACTTC. Encoded protein: CASSYIAGTTPYEQYF.